This entry describes one T cell receptor beta chain. The antigen it recognizes is unknown. No quality values exist for individual bases; no much larger clone is one base distant. The data originate from a study of response to subunit inactivated influenza vaccine (dated by TCRdb to the late 2010s). Broadly, across the study: Deep quantitative T cell receptor repertoire profiling was used in the study to track responses to a trivalent subunit inactivated influenza vaccine.

V loses 6 bases of germline sequence and J loses 2 bases, and the interval between the two ends is 17 bases. CDR1 and CDR2, looked up from the germline V gene (reference sequence), are DFQATT and SNEGSKA. The CDR3, from cysteine to phenylalanine, totals 15 residues. Kept here is only the CDR3 DNA, which spans 45 bases and is read in frame from base 1. Receptor amplification or capture employed RT-PCR. The instrument given in TCRdb is Illumina HiSeq 2500. TCRdb reworked the public reads: Q25 trimming with fastp, MiXCR clone assembly, productive beta chains retained. Entries that share a CDR3 protein sequence are merged under the most common genes and DNA. The sample data list more than 700,000 distinct CDR3 sequences, and around 20% of these were observed just once. Roughly 10% of the sample goes to the ten largest clones. Broad study findings and their caveats: It was suggested by the authors that each seasonal influenza vaccination may recruit only a limited number of new T cells.

This chain joins TRBV20-1 to TRBJ1-5, with the identity of the D gene unclear. This clonotype was sampled from a man aged 50 or older who received an inactivated influenza vaccine. Donor details come from another sample of the same person, matched by shared clones. The source was PBMCs from blood, collected 5 days after vaccination. The DNA sequence is as follows: TGCAGTGCCCTGCCCCGGTCAGGCGGCAATCAGCCCCAGCATTTT. It is translated as CSALPRSGGNQPQHF.